The sample holds a few counts of the clone carrying this T cell receptor beta chain. Antigen specificity is unknown. This specimen comes from a study of blood T cells in healthy people across ages. Notes on the study in general: A greater number of naive CD4+ cells and higher diversity distinguished long-lived donors from aged donors.

Combining a sample-barcoded 5' primer with a J-beta primer mix, a second PCR ran for roughly 7 to 12 cycles. TCRdb processed the 5' RACE reads anew with MiXCR; each CDR3 protein has one entry. The sample records about 1.5 million distinct CDR3 sequences, approximately 42% being singletons. The TCR was taken from a woman between 18 and 29 years old in good health. Sample: blood.

CDR3 coding DNA: TGTTGTCGGGGACAAATCAATGAGCAGTTCTTC. This sequence encodes CCRGQINEQFF. The chain couples TRBV12-3 or TRBV12-4 to TRBJ2-1; D might be TRBD1 (6 bases). The CDR3 extends over 11 amino acids.